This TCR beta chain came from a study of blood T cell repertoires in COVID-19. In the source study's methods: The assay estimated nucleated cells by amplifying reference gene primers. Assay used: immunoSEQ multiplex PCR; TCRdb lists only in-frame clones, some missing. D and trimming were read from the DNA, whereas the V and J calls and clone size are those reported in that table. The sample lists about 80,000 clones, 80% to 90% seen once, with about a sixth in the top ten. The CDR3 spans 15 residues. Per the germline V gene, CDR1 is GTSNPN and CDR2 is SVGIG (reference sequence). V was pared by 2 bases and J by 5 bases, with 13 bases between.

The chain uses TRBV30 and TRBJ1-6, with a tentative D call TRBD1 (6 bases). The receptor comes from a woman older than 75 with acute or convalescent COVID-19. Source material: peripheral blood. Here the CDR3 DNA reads TGTGCCTGGAGTATCGGGACAACCCATAATTCACCCCTCCACTTT. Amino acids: CAWSIGTTHNSPLHF.